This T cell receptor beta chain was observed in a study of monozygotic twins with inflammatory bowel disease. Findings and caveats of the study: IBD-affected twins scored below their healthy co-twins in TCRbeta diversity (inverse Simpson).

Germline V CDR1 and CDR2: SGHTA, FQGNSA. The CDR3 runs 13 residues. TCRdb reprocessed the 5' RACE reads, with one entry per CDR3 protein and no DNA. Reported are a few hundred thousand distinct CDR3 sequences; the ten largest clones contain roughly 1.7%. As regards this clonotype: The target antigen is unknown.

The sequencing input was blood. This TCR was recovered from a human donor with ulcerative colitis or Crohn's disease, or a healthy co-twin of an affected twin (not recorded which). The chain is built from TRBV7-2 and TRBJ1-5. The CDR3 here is CASSPKLNQPQHF.